A single sample is the source of the 3 T cell receptor beta chains below, sequenced in a study of T cell responses to AZD1222 COVID-19 vaccine. Method: immunoSEQ multiplex PCR; TCRdb's copy keeps in-frame clones and lacks some. The repertoire holds fewer than 250,000 clones, with around 92% as singletons. Specimen: peripheral blood, collected on day 0 of AZD1222 vaccination. The receptors were sampled from an adult in good health.

V and J are TRBV18 and TRBJ2-7, with D hard to call. CDR3 length equals 15 residues. Germline-derived CDR1 and CDR2 are KGHSH and LQKENI. The germline V and J ends were trimmed by 5 bases and 0 bases, with 14 bases remaining between them. CDR3 amino acids: CASSSTEGSSYEQYF. DNA of the CDR3: TGTGCCAGCTCATCCACGGAAGGCAGCTCCTACGAGCAGTACTTC.

The rearrangement joins TRBV4-1 to TRBJ2-3, with TRBD2 matching 9 bases. CDR3 length equals 17 residues. CDR1 is MGHRA, CDR2 YSYEKL, per germline. The junction had 7 bases not matched to a gene; V was cut back by 3 bases and J by 0 bases. The CDR3 reads CASSHLASGASTDTQYF. Written as DNA, the CDR3 is TGCGCCAGCAGCCACCTCGCTAGCGGGGCTAGCACAGATACGCAGTATTTT.

The V call is TRBV11-2, the J call TRBJ2-1; D unclear. V shed 0 bases and J shed 7 bases, with 13 bases lying between them. The length of the CDR3 is 15 residues. Germline assignment: CDR1 SGHAT and CDR2 FQNNGV. The CDR3 reads CASSLDYRSPNEQFF. The CDR3 DNA reads as TGTGCCAGCAGCTTAGATTACAGATCGCCGAATGAGCAGTTCTTC.